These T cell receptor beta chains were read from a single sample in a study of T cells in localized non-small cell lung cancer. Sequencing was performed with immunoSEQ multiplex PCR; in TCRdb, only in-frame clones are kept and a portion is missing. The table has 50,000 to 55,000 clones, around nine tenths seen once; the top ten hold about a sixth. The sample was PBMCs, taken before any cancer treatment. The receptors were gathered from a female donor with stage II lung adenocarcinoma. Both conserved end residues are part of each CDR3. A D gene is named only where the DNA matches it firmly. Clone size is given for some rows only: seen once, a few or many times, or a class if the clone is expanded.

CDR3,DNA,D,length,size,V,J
CSVHRGDGYTF,TGCAGCGTTCACAGGGGAGACGGCTACACCTTC,TRBD1,11,.,TRBV29-1,TRBJ1-2
CASKKTGTGLTPPLHF,TGTGCCAGCAAGAAGACCGGGACAGGCCTGACTCCACCCCTCCACTTT,TRBD1,16,few,TRBV6-6,TRBJ1-6
CAISESTGYGYTF,TGTGCCATCAGTGAGTCTACCGGCTATGGCTACACCTTC,.,13,.,TRBV10-3,TRBJ1-2
CASSPASGDTDTQYF,TGTGCCAGCAGCCCGGCTAGCGGGGACACAGATACGCAGTATTTT,TRBD2,15,.,TRBV5-4,TRBJ2-3
CASSPVPTDTQYF,TGTGCCAGCAGTCCGGTCCCCACAGATACGCAGTATTTT,.,13,.,TRBV6-6,TRBJ2-3
CATRDNVNTEAFF,TGTGCCACCCGGGACAACGTCAACACTGAAGCTTTCTTT,.,13,.,TRBV18,TRBJ1-1
CASSGGQDYEQYF,TGTGCCAGCTCGGGAGGACAGGACTACGAGCAGTACTTC,.,13,.,TRBV18,TRBJ2-7
CASSLGPGQQNIQYF,TGCGCCAGCAGCTTGGGCCCGGGACAGCAAAACATTCAGTACTTC,TRBD1,15,.,TRBV5-1,TRBJ2-4
CASILDGSNEKLFF,.,.,14,.,TRBV7-9,TRBJ1-4
CASSLPIRDSRWKTQYF,TGTGCCAGCAGCTTACCGATCCGGGACAGTCGCTGGAAGACCCAGTACTTC,TRBD1,17,.,TRBV11-2,TRBJ2-5
CASSSQGDYGYTF,TGTGCCAGCAGCTCTCAGGGTGACTATGGCTACACCTTC,.,13,.,TRBV7-9,TRBJ1-2
CASRKFATNEKLFF,TGTGCCAGCAGGAAATTTGCAACTAATGAAAAACTGTTTTTT,.,14,.,TRBV6-5,TRBJ1-4
CASSLAHTDTQYF,TGTGCCAGCAGCTTAGCCCATACAGATACGCAGTATTTT,.,13,.,TRBV7-2,TRBJ2-3
CASSLPDTKPGTEAFF,TGTGCCAGCAGCTTACCGGACACCAAACCTGGCACTGAAGCTTTCTTT,.,16,.,TRBV7-9,TRBJ1-1
CASSTTSGGGDTQYF,TGTGCCAGCAGCACCACGAGCGGGGGGGGAGATACGCAGTATTTT,TRBD2,15,few,TRBV5-4,TRBJ2-3
CASSLGPNLGHYGYTF,TGTGCCAGCAGCCTCGGGCCAAATCTGGGCCACTATGGCTACACCTTC,.,16,.,TRBV5-5,TRBJ1-2
CASSLALAFSASNYGYTF,TGTGCCAGCAGCTTAGCGCTGGCTTTTAGTGCATCTAACTATGGCTACACCTTC,.,18,.,TRBV7-9,TRBJ1-2
CASSLAGQAMNTEAFF,TGCGCCAGCAGCTTGGCGGGACAGGCGATGAACACTGAAGCTTTCTTT,TRBD1,16,.,TRBV5-1,TRBJ1-1
CSVQGAGNEKLFF,TGCAGCGTTCAGGGGGCTGGGAATGAAAAACTGTTTTTT,TRBD1,13,.,TRBV29-1,TRBJ1-4
CASSFDGDKAFF,TGTGCCAGCAGTTTCGACGGGGATAAAGCTTTCTTT,.,12,.,TRBV5-4,TRBJ1-1
CATQREPQETQYF,TGTGCCACCCAGAGGGAACCACAAGAGACCCAGTACTTC,.,13,.,TRBV10-3,TRBJ2-5
CASSLNFDTEAFF,TGTGCCAGCAGCTTAAACTTTGACACTGAAGCTTTCTTT,.,13,.,TRBV7-3,TRBJ1-1
CASSLANYGYTF,TGCGCCAGCAGCTTAGCCAACTATGGCTACACCTTC,.,12,.,TRBV5-1,TRBJ1-2
CSVERVNEQFF,TGCAGCGTTGAAAGGGTCAATGAGCAGTTCTTC,.,11,few,TRBV29-1,TRBJ2-1
CASSEAVRQARPLTEAFF,TGTGCCAGCAGTGAAGCGGTAAGGCAGGCTCGACCCTTGACTGAAGCTTTCTTT,.,18,.,TRBV6-1,TRBJ1-1
CASSFSGTAYTGELFF,TGTGCCAGCAGTTTCTCCGGGACAGCCTACACCGGGGAGCTGTTTTTT,TRBD1,16,.,TRBV28,TRBJ2-2